This T cell receptor (beta chain) is drawn from a study of blood T cells in healthy people across ages. Overall study findings and caveats: Diversity of TCR beta correlated strongly with naive T cell percentage.

This CDR3 has 15 amino acids. Germline V gene data show CDR1 as SGHRS and CDR2 as YFSETQ. With 9 bases removed from V and 1 base from J, the gap between germline ends came to 16 bases. Every sample yielded at least 6.5 million isolated PBMCs. In regard to this clonotype: Antigen: not known.

PCR was performed a second time for roughly 7 to 12 cycles using a sample-barcoded 5' primer and a J-beta primer mix. Each cDNA molecule, via a template-switch adaptor with 12 random nucleotides, was tagged. A single record per CDR3 protein comes from TCRdb applying MiXCR to the 5' RACE reads. The sample consists of hundreds of thousands of distinct CDR3 sequences, about 45% of them appearing once. The gene calls are TRBV5-1 and TRBJ2-2; D is unclear. The sample was blood. This clonotype was obtained from a man older than 75 in good health. In nucleotides, the CDR3 is TGCGCCACCGCAGAGTCTGAACTGAACACCGGGGAGCTGTTTTTT. Translation gives CATAESELNTGELFF.